This T cell receptor beta chain was obtained from a study of shared clonotypes between healthy human individuals (dated by TCRdb to the early 2020s). Describing the broader study: A few men and a couple of women, aged 18 to 49 years, made up the cohort. For each donor, CD4 naive and CD4 memory were each given three plates, CD8 naive was given two plates, and CD8 memory was given one plate. To estimate repertoire size and how much clonotypes are shared between individuals, the study performed deep sequencing of blood TCR repertoires from roughly five healthy adults. To increase sequencing depth and limit assay-specific biases, TCR repertoire library preparation and sequencing were carried out by different laboratories using diverse techniques. Leukapheresis yielded between about 0.9 and 9.5 billion PBMCs per donor.

Healthy HIV-negative adults with no recently reported acute infections or vaccinations were included as donors. Every donor was a Caucasian adult residing in Nashville, Tennessee, USA. CD4+ T cells were enriched by magnetic negative selection; naive cells were then positively selected on CD45RA, and the negative fraction formed the memory subset. Blood was collected by leukapheresis, and PBMCs were isolated by Ficoll-Histopaque density gradient centrifugation and then cryopreserved in liquid nitrogen vapor phase. Purity and quantity of every magnetically sorted T cell population were checked by analytical flow cytometry. Genomic DNA was isolated from every sorted fraction and measured by UV absorbance on a Nanodrop 2000c. Results the study describes overall, beyond this receptor: Across a handful of donors, around 5.4% of naive CD4, approximately 4% of naive CD8, 2.3% of memory CD4, and approximately 0.42% of memory CD8 clonotypes were shared. Naive subsets generally had larger estimated clonotype richness than memory subsets did. The genetic and exposure-history diversity represented was limited by the small number of donors. Pairwise subsampling indicated that sequencing depth was expected to affect the degree of clonotype sharing among donors. Sampling was limited to blood, and TCR repertoires in tissue likely differ from TCR repertoires in blood. Compared with non-shared clonotypes, clonotypes shared by all four sorted-subset donors had higher generation probabilities. Rarefaction of sorted-subset datasets indicated incomplete sequencing despite the large sequencing depth.

The germline V gene (reference sequence) specifies GTSNPN as CDR1 and SVGIG as CDR2. The CDR3 spans 14 residues, from the cysteine through the phenylalanine. CDR3 DNA is the only sequence kept; it has 42 bases, read in frame from the first base. Relative to germline, V is missing 3 bases and J is missing 7 bases, with 8 bases of the junction outside any gene match. In regard to this clone: The target of this receptor is not known. Per-base qualities were not stored, and no clone one base away is much larger.

Using the deep immunoSEQ assay, multiplex PCR amplified TCR CDR3 regions from genomic DNA. Extracted genomic DNA from each cell subset was spread evenly across all wells of several immunoSEQ 96-well plates, with each plate serving as a replicate. For sorted subsets, about 200 ng genomic DNA, equal to 25,000 to 35,000 T cell genomes, was loaded into each replicate PCR. The purified libraries were quantified using a Qubit 3.0 fluorometer, sized with a Bioanalyzer 2100, and then quantified again using the KAPA Library Quantification kit. Every immunoSEQ 96-well plate was sequenced on a dedicated single-read 150-cycle Illumina NextSeq 550 flow cell. In the paper's pipeline: Because the immunoSEQ output included only junctional sequences and no quality scores, the filtering could not be the same as the filtering used for full-length reads. Sequences were annotated with PyIR, a Python wrapper for IgBLAST v1.9, using IMGT germline references to assign V/J genes and CDR3. Reads with weak V/J assignments (E-value above 1e-6), missing CDR3, stop codons, out-of-frame junctions, or ambiguous translated residues were removed. V3J clonotypes were defined as sequences sharing an identical inferred V gene, J gene, and CDR3 amino acid sequence. Percentage overlap between repertoires was computed as shared unique clonotypes divided by the size of the smaller repertoire. RTK rarefaction, the Chao1 estimator, and Recon v2.1 estimates of unobserved clonotypes were used to assess repertoire richness. OLGA was used to compute generation probabilities for all TCRbeta clonotypes that the gDNA method yielded from a few donors. Entries here come from immuneACCESS through TCRdb and include only in-frame sequences with V and J called. Some clones fail to appear in such tables; in the studies checked, an unresolved V gene covers under half of the shortfall, and the cause of the remainder is unknown. V and J calls and clone size are those listed in that table; D and trimming were worked out from the DNA. Recorded for this sample are 2 million to 3 million clones; under 95% of them occurred a single time. The top ten clones comprise around 0.37% of the sample.

The sequence was obtained from a man aged 18 to 29 in good health. Some clones in this sample may be carry-over from other donors' samples. Sequencing used naive CD4+ T cells from PBMCs. The sample's cell subset or site, from its label and the paper: CD45RA+ positively selected. The chain couples TRBV30 to TRBJ1-2; 10 middle bases align to TRBD1. The DNA sequence is as follows: TGTGCCTGGAGCATCGGACAGGGGGTTTCTGGCTACACCTTC. This yields the protein CAWSIGQGVSGYTF.